The 17 T cell receptor beta chains given below trace back to one sample, sequenced in a study of T cells in Graves' hyperthyroidism and ophthalmopathy. Amplified regions were TCR beta CDR3 sequences from RNA transcripts. Researchers ran a first-round RT-PCR on the TCR CDR3 using the HTBI primer set. TCRdb called the multiplex PCR reads again in MiXCR, with one record for every CDR3 protein. The sample consists of fewer than 750,000 distinct CDR3 sequences, around 15% of them appearing once. Sequenced material: blood. These receptors all stem from a woman aged 40 to 50 with Graves' ophthalmopathy.

This clonotype was found a few times. The V and J genes are TRBV5-1 and TRBJ2-7; D is perhaps TRBD1 (5 bases). V shed 6 bases and J shed 4 bases, with 8 bases lying between them. The CDR3 has 11 residues. From germline, CDR1 is SGHRS and CDR2 YFSETQ. The CDR3 nucleotides are TGCGCCAGCAAAGGACAATACGAGCAGTACTTC. Translated: CASKGQYEQYF.

This clonotype appeared many times. V is TRBV7-2 and J is TRBJ2-7; no definite D call. V gave up 5 bases and J gave up 7 bases, with 15 bases separating them. Germline values: CDR1 SGHTA, CDR2 FQGNSA. The CDR3 contains 13 residues. The CDR3: CASSPLGVGEQYF. The CDR3 bases are TGTGCCAGCAGCCCCCTTGGCGTGGGTGAGCAGTACTTC.

This clonotype was seen more than once but under ten times. The chain employs TRBV7-8 and TRBJ2-7; 7 bases fit TRBD2. Germline V gives CDR1 SGHVS, CDR2 FQNEAQ. Losses at the gene ends were 4 bases for V and 6 bases for J; bases not matched to a gene: 12. The CDR3 runs to 15 residues. The CDR3 bases are TGTGCCAGCAGCTGGCGGGACCGGGGGGTCGGCGAGCAGTACTTC. Protein sequence: CASSWRDRGVGEQYF.

This clonotype came up many times. This chain links TRBV20-1 with TRBJ2-5, with D perhaps TRBD1 (6 bases). There are 14 residues in the CDR3. Deletions cut 6 bases from V and 4 bases from J, with 18 bases between. CDR1 and CDR2 (germline): DFQATT, SNEGSKA (reference sequence). The CDR3 loop is CSALTGSPLETQYF. The CDR3, as DNA: TGCAGTGCCTTAACAGGGTCCCCGCTAGAGACCCAGTACTTC.

This clonotype was counted a few times. This may be a read error: a much more frequent sequence differs by one nucleotide. This CDR3 fails to terminate in the conserved phenylalanine or tryptophan, so it likely reflects a read error. V gene TRBV7-8 combines with J gene TRBJ2-7; 11 bases fit TRBD2. V lost 4 bases to trimming and J lost 3 bases; unmatched junction nucleotides: 5. The CDR3 contains 15 residues. From germline, CDR1 is SGHVS and CDR2 FQNEAQ. CDR3 bases: TGTGCCAGCAGCTCCTCTAGCGGGGGGTTCTACGAGCAGTACCTC. Its protein is CASSSSSGGFYEQYL.

This clonotype has just one count. The V call is TRBV25-1, the J call TRBJ2-7; D is tentatively TRBD1 or TRBD2 (5 bases each). Looked up from germline, CDR1 is MGHDK and CDR2 is SYGVNS. This CDR3 has 15 amino acids. The V end lost 4 bases, the J end lost 4 bases, and 17 bases lay between the germline ends. The CDR3 reads CASSVGAEGIYEQYF. In nucleotides, the CDR3 is TGTGCCAGCAGTGTCGGGGCAGAGGGTATTTACGAGCAGTACTTC.

This clonotype was seen repeatedly, ten times or more. This chain links TRBV6-2 or TRBV6-3 with TRBJ2-5; D is tentatively TRBD1 or TRBD2 (5 bases each). The V end was cut by 5 bases, the J end by 0 bases, with 13 bases between. The CDR3 extends over 15 amino acids. In germline, CDR1 is MNHEY, CDR2 SVGEGT. CDR3 in amino acids: CASSLRDAYQETQYF. In DNA form, the CDR3 reads TGTGCCAGCAGTCTCCGGGACGCATACCAAGAGACCCAGTACTTC.

Ten or more counts support this clonotype. The chain is built from TRBV28 and TRBJ2-5, with 13 positions matching TRBD2. CDR1 and CDR2 (germline): MDHEN, SYDVKM. The CDR3 has 17 amino acids. J was trimmed by 5 bases and V by 5 bases; bases with no gene match: 11. This chain's CDR3 is CASSTSGRAGLFETQYF. CDR3 sequence (DNA): TGTGCCAGCAGTACTAGCGGGAGGGCCGGTTTGTTCGAGACCCAGTACTTC.

This clonotype occurred many times. The gene calls are TRBV10-3 and TRBJ2-6, with 7 bases that match TRBD2. The CDR3 extends over 14 amino acids. V trimming: 11 bases; J trimming: 0 bases; junction bases outside the gene matches: 4. Per the germline V gene, CDR1 is ENHRY and CDR2 is SYGVKD. The CDR3 bases are TGTGCCTCTCGCGGGGGCTCTGGGGCCAACGTCCTGACTTTC. The encoded protein is CASRGGSGANVLTF.

This clonotype was found a few times. The chain recombines TRBV18 with TRBJ2-7; 9 bases map to TRBD1. Germline CDR1 KGHSH, CDR2 LQKENI. J was trimmed by 6 bases and V by 5 bases; bases with no gene match: 5. The CDR3 loop spans 13 amino acids. CDR3 nucleotide sequence: TGTGCCAGCTCAGGGACAGGGCACGGCGAGCAGTACTTC. It translates to CASSGTGHGEQYF.

This clonotype was observed at least ten times. The chain carries TRBV29-1 and TRBJ2-7; D is perhaps TRBD1 (6 bases). The CDR3 totals 13 residues. Deletions cut 1 base from V and 2 bases from J, with 9 bases between. The germline V gene encodes CDR1 SQVTM and CDR2 ANQGSEA. The CDR3 protein is CSVEGTDTYEQYF. For the CDR3, the DNA is TGCAGCGTTGAAGGGACAGATACCTACGAGCAGTACTTC.

Points on this clonotype: This may arise from a read error, as a much more abundant clone is one base away. V and J are TRBV20-1 and TRBJ2-7; no clear D gene. Trimming shortened V by 2 bases and J by 0 bases, and 14 bases separated the two germline ends. The CDR3 extends over 15 amino acids. Germline CDR1 and CDR2: DFQATT and SNEGSKA (reference sequence). DNA of the CDR3: TGCAGTGCTAGATCTATCGTTCGTAGCTCCTACGAGCAGTACTTC. Its translation: CSARSIVRSSYEQYF.

This clonotype has a count of ten or more. The genes are TRBV5-1 and TRBJ1-1; D possibly corresponds to TRBD1 (5 bases). CDR3 length: 13 residues. Germline V gene lookup returns CDR1 SGHRS and CDR2 YFSETQ. Trimming shortened V by 5 bases and J by 4 bases, and 12 bases separated the two germline ends. The CDR3 reads CASSMVGPTEAFF. In nucleotides, the CDR3 is TGCGCCAGCAGTATGGTGGGACCCACTGAAGCTTTCTTT.

At least ten counts were recorded for this clonotype. The chain is built from TRBV19 and TRBJ1-1, with TRBD1 as a possible D gene (5 bases). V shed 3 bases and J shed 1 base, with 12 bases lying between them. This CDR3 comprises 15 residues. Germline V gene lookup returns CDR1 LNHDA and CDR2 SQIVND (reference sequence). CDR3 sequence reads: CASSIDGHGNTEAFF. In DNA form, the CDR3 reads TGTGCCAGTAGTATCGACGGACACGGGAACACTGAAGCTTTCTTT.

There are many counts of this clonotype. This chain joins TRBV25-1 and TRBJ2-7; 9 bases line up with TRBD2. From germline, CDR1 is MGHDK and CDR2 SYGVNS. The CDR3 consists of 18 residues. The V segment lost 2 bases and the J segment 2 bases; nucleotides outside the gene matches: 13. This CDR3 reads CASSEEASSGKSPYEQYF. The CDR3 DNA reads as TGTGCCAGCAGTGAAGAGGCGTCTAGCGGGAAGTCCCCCTACGAGCAGTACTTC.

This clonotype has ten or more counts. The chain uses TRBV12-3 or TRBV12-4 and TRBJ1-5, with D unclear. Trimming cost V 3 bases and J 7 bases, with 16 bases left between them. The CDR3 has 15 amino acids. CDR3 loop: CASSFSGYSEQPQHF. The DNA of the CDR3 is TGTGCCAGCAGTTTCTCGGGTTATAGTGAACAGCCCCAGCATTTT.

This clonotype was seen ten or more times. V usage is TRBV20-1 and J usage is TRBJ2-2; TRBD2 aligns across 11 bases. Germline values: CDR1 DFQATT, CDR2 SNEGSKA (reference sequence). The junction had 9 bases not matched to a gene; V was cut back by 6 bases and J by 6 bases. This CDR3 comprises 15 residues. The CDR3 sequence is CSAEGSGRGAGELFF. In DNA form, the CDR3 reads TGCAGTGCCGAGGGTAGCGGGAGGGGTGCCGGGGAGCTGTTTTTT.